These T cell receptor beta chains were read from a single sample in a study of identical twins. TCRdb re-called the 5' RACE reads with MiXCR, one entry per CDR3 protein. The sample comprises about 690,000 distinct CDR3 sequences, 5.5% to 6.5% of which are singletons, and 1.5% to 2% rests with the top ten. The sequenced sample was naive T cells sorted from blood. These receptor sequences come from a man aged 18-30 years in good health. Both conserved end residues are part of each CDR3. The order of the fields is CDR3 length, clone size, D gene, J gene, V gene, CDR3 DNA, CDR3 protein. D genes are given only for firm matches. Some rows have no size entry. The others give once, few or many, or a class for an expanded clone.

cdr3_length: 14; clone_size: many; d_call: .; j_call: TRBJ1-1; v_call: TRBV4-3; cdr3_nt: TGCGCCAGCAGCCACTTGGGCTCAAACACTGAAGCTTTCTTT; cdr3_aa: CASSHLGSNTEAFF
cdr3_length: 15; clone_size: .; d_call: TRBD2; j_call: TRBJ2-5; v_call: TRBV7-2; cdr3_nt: TGTGCCAGCAGCTATATAAGCGGGGTCCGGGAGACCCAGTACTTC; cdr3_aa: CASSYISGVRETQYF
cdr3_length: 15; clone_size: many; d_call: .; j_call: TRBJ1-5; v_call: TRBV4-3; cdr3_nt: TGCGCCAGCAGCCAAGATACGGGGTGGGGTGCGCCCCAGCATTTT; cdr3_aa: CASSQDTGWGAPQHF
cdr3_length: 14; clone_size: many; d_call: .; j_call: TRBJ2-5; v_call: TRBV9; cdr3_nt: TGTGCCAGCAGCGTAGGGGCAGGCACGGAGACCCAGTACTTC; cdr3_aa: CASSVGAGTETQYF
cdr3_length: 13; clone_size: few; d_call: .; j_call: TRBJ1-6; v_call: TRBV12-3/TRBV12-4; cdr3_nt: TGTGCCAGCAGTTTTCAGGGTCGTTCACCCCTCCACTTT; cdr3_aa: CASSFQGRSPLHF
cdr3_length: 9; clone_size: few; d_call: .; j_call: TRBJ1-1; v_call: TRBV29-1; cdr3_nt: TGCAGCGTTAACCAGGGAGCTTTCTTT; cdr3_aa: CSVNQGAFF
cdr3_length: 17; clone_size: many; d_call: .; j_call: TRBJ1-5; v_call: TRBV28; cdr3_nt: TGTGCCAGCAGTCCCCAAGTACGGCCGAGGCTCAATCAGCCCCAGCATTTT; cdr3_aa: CASSPQVRPRLNQPQHF
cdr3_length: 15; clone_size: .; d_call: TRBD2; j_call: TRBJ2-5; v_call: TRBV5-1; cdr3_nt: TGCGCCAGCAGCCCTCGGGAGGGCAGCGGAGAGACCCAGTACTTC; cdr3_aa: CASSPREGSGETQYF
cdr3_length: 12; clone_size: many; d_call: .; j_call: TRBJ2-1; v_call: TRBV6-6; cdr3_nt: TGTGCCAGCATCGGAGCATACAATGAGCAGTTCTTC; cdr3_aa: CASIGAYNEQFF
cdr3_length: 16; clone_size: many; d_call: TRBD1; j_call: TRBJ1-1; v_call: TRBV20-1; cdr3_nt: TGCAGTGCTAGAGGAGTAGGGGACAGGGTAAACACTGAAGCTTTCTTT; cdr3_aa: CSARGVGDRVNTEAFF
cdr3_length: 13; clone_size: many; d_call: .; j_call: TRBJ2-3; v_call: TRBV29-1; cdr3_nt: TGCAGCGTTGAGTGGGTTAGCACAGATACGCAGTATTTT; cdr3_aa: CSVEWVSTDTQYF
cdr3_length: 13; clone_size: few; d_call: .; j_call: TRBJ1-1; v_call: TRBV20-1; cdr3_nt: TGCAGTGCCCCTAAAGGAGGGAAGACTGAAGCTTTCTTT; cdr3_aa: CSAPKGGKTEAFF
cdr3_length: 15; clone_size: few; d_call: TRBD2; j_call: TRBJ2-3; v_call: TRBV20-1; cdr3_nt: TGCAGTGCTAGCAATCTAGCGGGAGGCGCAGATACGCAGTATTTT; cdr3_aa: CSASNLAGGADTQYF
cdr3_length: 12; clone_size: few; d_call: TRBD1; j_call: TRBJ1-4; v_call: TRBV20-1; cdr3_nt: TGCAGTGCCTGGGACAGTAATGAAAAACTGTTTTTT; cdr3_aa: CSAWDSNEKLFF
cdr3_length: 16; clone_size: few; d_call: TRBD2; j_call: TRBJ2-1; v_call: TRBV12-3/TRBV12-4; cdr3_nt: TGTGCCAGCTCAGAACATGGACTAGCCTCCTACAATGAGCAGTTCTTC; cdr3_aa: CASSEHGLASYNEQFF
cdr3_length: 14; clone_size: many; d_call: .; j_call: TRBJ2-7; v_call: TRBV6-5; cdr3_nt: TGTGCCAGCAGTTACTCTGGGTCTTCAGGCGAGCAGTACTTC; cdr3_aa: CASSYSGSSGEQYF
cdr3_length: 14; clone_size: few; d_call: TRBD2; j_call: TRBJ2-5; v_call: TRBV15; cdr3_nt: TGTGCCACCAGCAGTCAGACTAGCGGAGAGACCCAGTACTTC; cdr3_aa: CATSSQTSGETQYF
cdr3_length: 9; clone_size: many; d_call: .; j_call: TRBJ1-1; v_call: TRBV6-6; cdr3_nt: TGTGCCAGCAGTTCCGCACGGTTCTTT; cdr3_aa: CASSSARFF
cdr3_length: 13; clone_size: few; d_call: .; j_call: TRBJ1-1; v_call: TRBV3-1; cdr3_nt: TGTGCCAGCAGCCAAGATTTGCCCACTGAAGCTTTCTTT; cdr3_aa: CASSQDLPTEAFF